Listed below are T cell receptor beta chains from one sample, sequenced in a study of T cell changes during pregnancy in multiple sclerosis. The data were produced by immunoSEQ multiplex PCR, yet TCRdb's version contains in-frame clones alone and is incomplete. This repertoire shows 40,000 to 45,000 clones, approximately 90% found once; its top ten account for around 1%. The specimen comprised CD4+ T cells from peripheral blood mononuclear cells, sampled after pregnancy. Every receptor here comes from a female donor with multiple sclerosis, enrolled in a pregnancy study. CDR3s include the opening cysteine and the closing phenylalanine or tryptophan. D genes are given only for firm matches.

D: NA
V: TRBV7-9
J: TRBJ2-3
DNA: TGTGCCAGCAGCTATCCTCCCGGAGGCGCAACAGATACGCAGTATTTT
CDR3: CASSYPPGGATDTQYF

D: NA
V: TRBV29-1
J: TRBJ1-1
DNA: TGCAGCACAAGAGAGACAGGGAACACTGAAGCTTTCTTT
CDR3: CSTRETGNTEAFF

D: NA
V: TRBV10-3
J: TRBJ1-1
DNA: TGTGCCATCAGTGGGACAGCGGTGGGTTACGGCACTGAAGCTTTCTTT
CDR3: CAISGTAVGYGTEAFF

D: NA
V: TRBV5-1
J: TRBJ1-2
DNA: TGCGCCAGCAGCTTTGACAGTGGAGCCTATGGCTACACCTTC
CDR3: CASSFDSGAYGYTF

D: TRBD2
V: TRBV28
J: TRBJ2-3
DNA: TGTGCCAGCAGTTTGACTAGCGGGGCCCCAGATACGCAGTATTTT
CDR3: CASSLTSGAPDTQYF

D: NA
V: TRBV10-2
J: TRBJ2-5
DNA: TGCGCCAGCAACGGCGGGGGCGGGGTGACCCAGTACTTC
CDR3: CASNGGGGVTQYF

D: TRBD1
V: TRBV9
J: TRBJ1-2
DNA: TGTGCCAGCAGTCCAAGGACAGGGGTCGATGGCTACACCTTC
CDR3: CASSPRTGVDGYTF

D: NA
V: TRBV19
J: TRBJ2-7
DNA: TGTGCCAGTAGTCAGATCGGTTCCTCCGGGGAGCAGTACTTC
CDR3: CASSQIGSSGEQYF

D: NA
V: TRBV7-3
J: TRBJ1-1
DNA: TGTGCCAGCAGCTTGCTAGGGGGTTCGGGGGGCACTGAAGCTTTCTTT
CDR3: CASSLLGGSGGTEAFF

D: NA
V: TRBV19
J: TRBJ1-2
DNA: TGTGCCAGTAGTATAGGACAGGCTAACTATGGCTACACCTTC
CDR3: CASSIGQANYGYTF

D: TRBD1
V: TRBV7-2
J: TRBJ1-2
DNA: TGTGCCAGCAGCTTCAGGACAGGGACCTATGGCTACACCTTC
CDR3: CASSFRTGTYGYTF